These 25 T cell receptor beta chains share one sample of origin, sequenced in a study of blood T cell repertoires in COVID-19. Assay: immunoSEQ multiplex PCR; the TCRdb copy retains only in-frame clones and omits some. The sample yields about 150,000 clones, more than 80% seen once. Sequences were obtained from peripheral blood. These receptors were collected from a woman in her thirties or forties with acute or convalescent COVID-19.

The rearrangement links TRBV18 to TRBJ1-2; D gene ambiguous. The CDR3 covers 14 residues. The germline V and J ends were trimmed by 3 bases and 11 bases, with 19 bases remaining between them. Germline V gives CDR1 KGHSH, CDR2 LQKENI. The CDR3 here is CASSPMLSEGAYTF. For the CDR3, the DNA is TGTGCCAGCTCACCCATGCTGTCGGAGGGAGCTTACACCTTC. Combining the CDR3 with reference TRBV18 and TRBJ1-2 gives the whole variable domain NAGVMQNPRHLVRRRGQEARLRCSPMKGHSHVYWYRQLPEEGLKFMVYLQKENIIDESGMPKERFSAEFPKEGPSILRIQQVVRGDSAAYFCASSPMLSEGAYTFGSGTRLTVV.

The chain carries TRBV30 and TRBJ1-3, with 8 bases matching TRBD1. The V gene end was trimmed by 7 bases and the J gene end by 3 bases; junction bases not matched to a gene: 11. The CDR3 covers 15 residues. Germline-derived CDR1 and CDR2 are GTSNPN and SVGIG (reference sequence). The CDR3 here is CAYTTQGAIGNTIYF. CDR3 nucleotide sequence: TGTGCCTACACCACTCAGGGGGCGATTGGAAACACCATATATTTT.

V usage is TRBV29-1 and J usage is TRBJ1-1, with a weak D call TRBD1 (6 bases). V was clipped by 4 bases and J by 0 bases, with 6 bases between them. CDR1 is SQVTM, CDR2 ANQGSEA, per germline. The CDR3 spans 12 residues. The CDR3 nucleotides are TGCAGCGTTGGGGACATGAACACTGAAGCTTTCTTT. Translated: CSVGDMNTEAFF.

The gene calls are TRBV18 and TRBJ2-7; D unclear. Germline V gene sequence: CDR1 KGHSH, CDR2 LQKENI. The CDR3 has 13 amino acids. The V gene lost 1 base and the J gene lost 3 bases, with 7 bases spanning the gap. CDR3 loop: CASSPLHYYEQYF. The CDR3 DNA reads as TGTGCCAGCTCACCACTCCACTACTACGAGCAGTACTTC.

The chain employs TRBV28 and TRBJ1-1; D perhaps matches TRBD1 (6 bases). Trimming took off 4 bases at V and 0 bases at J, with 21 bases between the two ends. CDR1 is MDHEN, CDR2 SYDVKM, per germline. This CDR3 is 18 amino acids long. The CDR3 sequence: CASSYPQQGRYLNTEAFF. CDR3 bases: TGTGCCAGCAGTTACCCCCAACAGGGTAGATATCTGAACACTGAAGCTTTCTTT.

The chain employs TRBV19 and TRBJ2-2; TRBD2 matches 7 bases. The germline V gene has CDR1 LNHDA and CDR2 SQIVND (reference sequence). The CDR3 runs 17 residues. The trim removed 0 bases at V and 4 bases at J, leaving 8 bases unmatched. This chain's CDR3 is CASSIERAGSRTGELFF. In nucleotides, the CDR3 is TGTGCCAGTAGTATAGAACGAGCGGGATCCCGCACCGGGGAGCTGTTTTTT.

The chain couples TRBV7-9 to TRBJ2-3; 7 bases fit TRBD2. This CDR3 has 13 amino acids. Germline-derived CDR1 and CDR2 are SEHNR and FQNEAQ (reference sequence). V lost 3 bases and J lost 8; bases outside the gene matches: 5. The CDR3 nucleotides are TGTGCCAGCAGCTTTCGGGGGGACTCTACGCAGTATTTT. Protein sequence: CASSFRGDSTQYF. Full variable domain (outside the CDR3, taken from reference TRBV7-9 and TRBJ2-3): DTGVSQNPRHKITKRGQNVTFRCDPISEHNRLYWYRQTLGQGPEFLTYFQNEAQLEKSRLLSDRFSAERPKGSFSTLEIQRTEQGDSAMYLCASSFRGDSTQYFGPGTRLTVL.

The CDR3: CASSIRGQGARGYTF. In nucleotides, the CDR3 is TGTGCCAGTAGTATACGCGGGCAGGGGGCGCGCGGCTACACCTTC. The chain joins TRBV19 to TRBJ1-2; TRBD1 matches at 8 bases. V lost 2 bases and J lost 8; bases outside the gene matches: 10. Germline assignment: CDR1 LNHDA and CDR2 SQIVND (reference sequence). This CDR3 is 15 amino acids long.

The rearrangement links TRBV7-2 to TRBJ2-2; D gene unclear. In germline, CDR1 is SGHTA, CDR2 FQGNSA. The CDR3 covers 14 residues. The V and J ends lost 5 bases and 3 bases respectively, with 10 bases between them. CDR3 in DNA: TGTGCCAGCAGCCCCTACCAGGACACCGGGGAGCTGTTTTTT. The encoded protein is CASSPYQDTGELFF.

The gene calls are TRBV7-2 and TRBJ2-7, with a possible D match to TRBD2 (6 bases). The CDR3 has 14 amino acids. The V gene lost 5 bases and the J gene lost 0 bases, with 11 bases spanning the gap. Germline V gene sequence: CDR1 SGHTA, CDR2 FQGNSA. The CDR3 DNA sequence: TGTGCCAGCAGCACCTATAGCGGCTCCTACGAGCAGTACTTC. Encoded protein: CASSTYSGSYEQYF. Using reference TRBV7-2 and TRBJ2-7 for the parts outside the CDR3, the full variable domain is GAGVSQSPSNKVTEKGKDVELRCDPISGHTALYWYRQSLGQGLEFLIYFQGNSAPDKSGLPSDRFSAERTGGSVSTLTIQRTQQEDSAVYLCASSTYSGSYEQYFGPGTRLTVT.

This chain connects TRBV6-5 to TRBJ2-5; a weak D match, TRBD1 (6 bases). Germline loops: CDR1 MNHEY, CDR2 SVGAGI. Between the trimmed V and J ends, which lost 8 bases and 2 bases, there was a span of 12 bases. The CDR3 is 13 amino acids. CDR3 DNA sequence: TGTGCCAGCTCCAGGGGACGGCAAGAGACCCAGTACTTC. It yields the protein CASSRGRQETQYF.

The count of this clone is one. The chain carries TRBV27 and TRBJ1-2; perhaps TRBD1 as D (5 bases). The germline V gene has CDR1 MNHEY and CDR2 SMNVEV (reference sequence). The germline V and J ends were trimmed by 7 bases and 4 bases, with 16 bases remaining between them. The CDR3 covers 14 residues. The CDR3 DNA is TGTGCCAGCACCGATCTTGGGGGGAGCTATGGCTACACCTTC. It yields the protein CASTDLGGSYGYTF.

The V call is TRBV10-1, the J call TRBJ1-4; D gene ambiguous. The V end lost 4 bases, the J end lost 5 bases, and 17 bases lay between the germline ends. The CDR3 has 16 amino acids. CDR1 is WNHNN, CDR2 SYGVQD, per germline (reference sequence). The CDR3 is CASSGSTSLRNEKLFF. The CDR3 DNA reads TGCGCCAGCAGTGGGTCGACCTCTCTCAGGAATGAAAAACTGTTTTTT.

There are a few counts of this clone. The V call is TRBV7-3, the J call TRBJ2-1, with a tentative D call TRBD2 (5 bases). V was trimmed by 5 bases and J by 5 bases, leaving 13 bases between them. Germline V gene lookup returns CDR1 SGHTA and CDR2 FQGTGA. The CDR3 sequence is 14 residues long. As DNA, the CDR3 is TGTGCCAGCAGCACCCGGGGAGTAAACAATGAGCAGTTCTTC. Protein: CASSTRGVNNEQFF.

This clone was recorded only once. CDR3 DNA sequence: TGTGCCAGCAGTTTATCGGGACAGGGAGGCATTCAGTACTTC. Protein: CASSLSGQGGIQYF. V and J are TRBV28 and TRBJ2-4; 9 bases agree with TRBD1. Germline assignment: CDR1 MDHEN and CDR2 SYDVKM. V shed 1 base and J 9 bases; nucleotides not matched to a gene: 4. The CDR3 spans 14 residues.

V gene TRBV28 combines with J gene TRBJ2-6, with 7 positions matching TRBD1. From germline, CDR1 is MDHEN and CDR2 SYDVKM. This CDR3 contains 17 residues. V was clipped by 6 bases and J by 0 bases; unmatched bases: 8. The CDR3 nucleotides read TGTGCCAGCAGAGATACAGGGGCCAGCTCTGGGGCCAACGTCCTGACTTTC. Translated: CASRDTGASSGANVLTF.

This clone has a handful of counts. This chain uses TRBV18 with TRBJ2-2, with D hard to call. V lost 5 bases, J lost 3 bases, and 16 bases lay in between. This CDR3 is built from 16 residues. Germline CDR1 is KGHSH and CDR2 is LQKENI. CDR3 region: CASSATFSSDTGELFF. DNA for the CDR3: TGTGCCAGCTCAGCCACGTTTTCCTCAGACACCGGGGAGCTGTTTTTT.

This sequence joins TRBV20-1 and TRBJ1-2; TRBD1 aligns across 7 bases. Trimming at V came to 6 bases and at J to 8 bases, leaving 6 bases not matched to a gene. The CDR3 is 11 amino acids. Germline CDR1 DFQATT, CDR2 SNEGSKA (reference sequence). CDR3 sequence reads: CSATTGNGYTF. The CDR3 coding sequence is TGCAGTGCCACGACAGGGAACGGCTACACCTTC.

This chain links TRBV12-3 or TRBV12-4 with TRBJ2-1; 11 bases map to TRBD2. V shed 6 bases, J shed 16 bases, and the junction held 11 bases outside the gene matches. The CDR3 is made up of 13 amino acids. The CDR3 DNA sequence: TGTGCCAGCAGGGCTGATGGACTAGCGGGCACCTTCTTC. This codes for CASRADGLAGTFF.

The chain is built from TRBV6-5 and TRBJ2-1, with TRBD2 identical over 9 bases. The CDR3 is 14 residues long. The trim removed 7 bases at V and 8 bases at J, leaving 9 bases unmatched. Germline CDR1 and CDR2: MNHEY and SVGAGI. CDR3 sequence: CASTKAGGRDEQFF. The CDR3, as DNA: TGTGCCAGCACCAAAGCGGGAGGCAGGGATGAGCAGTTCTTC.

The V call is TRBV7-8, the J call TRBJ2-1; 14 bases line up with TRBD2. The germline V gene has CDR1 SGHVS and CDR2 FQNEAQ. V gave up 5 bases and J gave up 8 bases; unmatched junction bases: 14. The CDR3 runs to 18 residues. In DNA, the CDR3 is TGTGCCAGCAGCACAACGACTAGCGGGAGGGCCGTCTTCTATGAGCAGTTCTTC. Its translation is CASSTTTSGRAVFYEQFF.

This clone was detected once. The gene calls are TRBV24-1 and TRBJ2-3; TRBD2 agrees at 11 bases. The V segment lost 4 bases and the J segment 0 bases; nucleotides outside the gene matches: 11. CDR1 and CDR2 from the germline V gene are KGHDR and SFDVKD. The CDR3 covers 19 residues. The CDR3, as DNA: TGTGCCACCAGTGACCCCAAACCGGGACTAGCGGATAGCACAGATACGCAGTATTTT. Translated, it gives CATSDPKPGLADSTDTQYF.

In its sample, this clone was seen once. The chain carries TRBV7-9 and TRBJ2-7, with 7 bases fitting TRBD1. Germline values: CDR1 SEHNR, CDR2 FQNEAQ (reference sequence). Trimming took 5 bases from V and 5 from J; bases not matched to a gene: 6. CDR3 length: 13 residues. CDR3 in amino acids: CASSRQGSHEQYF. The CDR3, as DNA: TGTGCCAGCAGCCGACAGGGTTCCCACGAGCAGTACTTC.

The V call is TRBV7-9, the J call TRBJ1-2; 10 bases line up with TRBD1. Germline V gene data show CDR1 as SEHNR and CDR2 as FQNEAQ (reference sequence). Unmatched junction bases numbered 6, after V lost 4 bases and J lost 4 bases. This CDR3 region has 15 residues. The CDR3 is CASSSGTGEIYGYTF. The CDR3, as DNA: TGTGCCAGCAGCTCCGGGACAGGGGAAATCTATGGCTACACCTTC.

The CDR3 is CASSLAIAGAMVVEQFF. The CDR3 coding sequence is TGTGCCAGCAGCTTAGCGATAGCGGGGGCCATGGTGGTTGAGCAGTTCTTC. V is TRBV7-9 and J is TRBJ2-1; TRBD2 aligns across 9 bases. The CDR3 length is 17 residues. In germline, CDR1 is SEHNR, CDR2 FQNEAQ (reference sequence). Trimming removed 0 bases from V and 9 bases from J; junction bases left unmatched: 12.